This TCR beta chain stems from a study of T cell responses to AZD1222 COVID-19 vaccine (dated by TCRdb to the early 2020s). Study-level background: TCR sequencing was performed for approximately 240 trial participants, of whom 207 were given two doses of AZD1222 and 26 were given two doses of MenACWY control vaccine. Enrollment into the trials was organized by age into subgroups of 18-55, 56-69 and 70-plus years, and those subgroups contained approximately 150, 30 and 60 TCR-sequenced participants, respectively.

The CDR3 regions of human TCRbeta chains were analyzed by immunosequencing. In the source study's methods: TCRs in the repertoires were compared against a reference library of SARS-CoV-2-specific TCRs that had been generated with the MIRA antigen-specificity platform. Breadth was defined as the fraction of unique TCRs that were SARS-CoV-2-associated, and depth was defined as the fraction of total T cells that were SARS-CoV-2-associated. Using the MIRA data, each spike-specific TCR was mapped to the spike region that the TCR reacts to and placed in a CD4 or CD8 class. Log10-transformed breadth and depth values were compared by one-way ANOVA with Sidak's multiple comparisons tests. The clones in this table, taken by TCRdb from immuneACCESS, are in-frame only. Not every clone is retained; where verified, under half of the shortfall comes from an unresolved V gene, and the cause of the rest is unknown. V, J and clone size reflect that table, while D and trimming were determined from the DNA. The sample records 84,000 or so clones, approximately 89% of which are singletons. The ten biggest clones cover less than 5.5% of the sample.

V loses 7 bases, J loses 3 bases, and the germline ends lie 16 bases apart. The cysteine opens and the phenylalanine closes a CDR3 of 14 amino acids. The kept DNA is CDR3 alone, 42 bases in frame from the first base. CDR1 MDHEN and CDR2 SYDVKM are derived from the germline V gene. The study at large found these results: Participants were mostly white British, with more females than males. The authors suggested clonal diversity may have been underestimated. Because no samples from the day 14 peak response were available, repertoires could be characterized only after the peak T cell response. CD4 TCRs associated with the vaccine covered the entire spike protein, and the dominant responses were in regions 160-218 and 743-854. The 56-69-year group was small, and its depth increase did not reach significance, likely because of low power. Conclusions about previously exposed vaccinees were limited because only six AZD1222 recipients were SARS-CoV-2 seropositive at baseline. Epitopes outside the regions mutated in the B.1.351 and B.1.1.7 variants were reportedly recognized by nearly half of the unique spike-specific TCRs. Spike-specific TCR breadth and depth rose significantly after two AZD1222 doses compared with day 0 and with MenACWY recipients.

This specimen's time point label, interpreted: baseline before first vaccination. What this sample's treatment or condition label stands for: meningococcal conjugate vaccine given as trial control. Vaccinee samples were obtained from the UK trials COV001 and COV002, which included a single-blind randomized controlled phase 2/3 trial of AZD1222 (ChAdOx1 nCoV-19) in healthy adults. For TCRbeta chain sequencing, PBMC samples from trial participants were taken at day 0 and at day 28 after the second dose. For this clone: The specificity of this receptor is unknown. No much larger clone exists at a distance of one base, and base qualities are not known.

The chain couples TRBV28 to TRBJ2-7, with a tentative D gene TRBD2 over 6 matching bases. The receptor comes from an adult in good health. Here the sequenced sample was peripheral blood, taken on day 0 of MenACWY control vaccination. The CDR3 amino acid sequence is: CASTKEGLGYEQYF. In nucleotides, the sequence is TGTGCCAGCACCAAGGAGGGGCTCGGCTACGAGCAGTACTTC.